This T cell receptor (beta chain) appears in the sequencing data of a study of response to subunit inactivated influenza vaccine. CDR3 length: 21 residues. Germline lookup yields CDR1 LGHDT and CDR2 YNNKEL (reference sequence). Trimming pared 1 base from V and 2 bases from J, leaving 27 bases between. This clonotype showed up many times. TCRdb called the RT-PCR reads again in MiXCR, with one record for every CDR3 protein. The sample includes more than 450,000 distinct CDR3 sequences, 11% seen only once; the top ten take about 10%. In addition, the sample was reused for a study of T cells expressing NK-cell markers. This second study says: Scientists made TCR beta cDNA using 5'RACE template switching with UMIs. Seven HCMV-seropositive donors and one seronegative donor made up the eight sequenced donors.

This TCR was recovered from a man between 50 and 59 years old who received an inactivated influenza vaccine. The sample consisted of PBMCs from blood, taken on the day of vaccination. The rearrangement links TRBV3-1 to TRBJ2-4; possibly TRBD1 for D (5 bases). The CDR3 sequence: CASSQGSGARVRWNTKNIQYF. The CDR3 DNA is TGTGCCAGCAGCCAAGGATCCGGCGCCAGGGTAAGGTGGAATACCAAAAACATTCAGTACTTC.